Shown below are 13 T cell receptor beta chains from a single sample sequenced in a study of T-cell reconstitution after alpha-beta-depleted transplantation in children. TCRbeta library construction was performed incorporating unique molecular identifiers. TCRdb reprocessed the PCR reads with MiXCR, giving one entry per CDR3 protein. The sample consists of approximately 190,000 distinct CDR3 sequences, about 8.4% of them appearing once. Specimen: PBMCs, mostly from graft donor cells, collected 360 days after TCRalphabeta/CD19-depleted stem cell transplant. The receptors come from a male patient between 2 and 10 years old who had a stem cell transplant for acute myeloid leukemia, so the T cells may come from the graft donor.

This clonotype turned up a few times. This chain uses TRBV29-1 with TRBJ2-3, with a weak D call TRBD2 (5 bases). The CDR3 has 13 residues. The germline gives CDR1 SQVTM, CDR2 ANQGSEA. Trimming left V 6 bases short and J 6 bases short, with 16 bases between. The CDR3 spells CSVDSLSGDTQYF. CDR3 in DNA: TGCAGCGTGGACTCGCTCTCCGGGGATACGCAGTATTTT.

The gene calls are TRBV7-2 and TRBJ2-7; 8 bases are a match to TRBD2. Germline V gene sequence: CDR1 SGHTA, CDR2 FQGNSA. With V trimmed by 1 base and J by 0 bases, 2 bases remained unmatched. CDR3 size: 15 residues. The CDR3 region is CASSLGGTSSYEQYF. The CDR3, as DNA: TGTGCCAGCAGCTTAGGCGGGACTAGCTCCTACGAGCAGTACTTC. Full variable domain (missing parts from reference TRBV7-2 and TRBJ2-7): GAGVSQSPSNKVTEKGKDVELRCDPISGHTALYWYRQSLGQGLEFLIYFQGNSAPDKSGLPSDRFSAERTGGSVSTLTIQRTQQEDSAVYLCASSLGGTSSYEQYFGPGTRLTVT.

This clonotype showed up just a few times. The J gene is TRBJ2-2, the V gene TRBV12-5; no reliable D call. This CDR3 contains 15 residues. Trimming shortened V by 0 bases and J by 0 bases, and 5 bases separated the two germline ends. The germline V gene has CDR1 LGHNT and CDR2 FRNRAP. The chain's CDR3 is CASGLVRSNTGELFF. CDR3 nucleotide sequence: TGTGCTAGTGGTTTGGTACGCTCGAACACCGGGGAGCTGTTTTTT.

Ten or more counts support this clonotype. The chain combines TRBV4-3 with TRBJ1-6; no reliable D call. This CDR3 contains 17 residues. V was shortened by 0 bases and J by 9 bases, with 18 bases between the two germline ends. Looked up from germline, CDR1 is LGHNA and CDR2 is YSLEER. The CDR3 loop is CASSQERTGFWASPLHF. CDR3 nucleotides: TGCGCCAGCAGCCAAGAACGGACGGGGTTCTGGGCTTCACCCCTCCACTTT.

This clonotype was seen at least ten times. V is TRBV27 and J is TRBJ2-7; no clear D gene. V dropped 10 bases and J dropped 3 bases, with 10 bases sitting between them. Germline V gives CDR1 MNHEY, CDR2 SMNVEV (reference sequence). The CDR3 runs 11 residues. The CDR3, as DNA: TGTGCCACCCACCACGACTACGAGCAGTACTTC. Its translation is CATHHDYEQYF.

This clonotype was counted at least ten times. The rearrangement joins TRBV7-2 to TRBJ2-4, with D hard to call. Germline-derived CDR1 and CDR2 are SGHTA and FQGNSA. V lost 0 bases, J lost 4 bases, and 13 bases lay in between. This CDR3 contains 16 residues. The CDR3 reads CASSLAGPSQKNIQYF. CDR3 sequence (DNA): TGTGCCAGCAGCTTAGCGGGTCCGAGTCAAAAAAACATTCAGTACTTC. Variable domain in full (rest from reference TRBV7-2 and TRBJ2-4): GAGVSQSPSNKVTEKGKDVELRCDPISGHTALYWYRQSLGQGLEFLIYFQGNSAPDKSGLPSDRFSAERTGGSVSTLTIQRTQQEDSAVYLCASSLAGPSQKNIQYFGAGTRLSVL.

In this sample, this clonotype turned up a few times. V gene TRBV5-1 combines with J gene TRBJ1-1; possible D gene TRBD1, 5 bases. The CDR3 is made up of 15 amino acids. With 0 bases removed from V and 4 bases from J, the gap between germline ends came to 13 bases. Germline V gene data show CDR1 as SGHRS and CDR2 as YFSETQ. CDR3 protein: CASSLEGRLGTEAFF. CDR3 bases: TGCGCCAGCAGCTTGGAGGGGAGGTTAGGCACTGAAGCTTTCTTT. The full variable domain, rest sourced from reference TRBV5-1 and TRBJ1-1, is KAGVTQTPRYLIKTRGQQVTLSCSPISGHRSVSWYQQTPGQGLQFLFEYFSETQRNKGNFPGRFSGRQFSNSRSEMNVSTLELGDSALYLCASSLEGRLGTEAFFGQGTRLTVV.

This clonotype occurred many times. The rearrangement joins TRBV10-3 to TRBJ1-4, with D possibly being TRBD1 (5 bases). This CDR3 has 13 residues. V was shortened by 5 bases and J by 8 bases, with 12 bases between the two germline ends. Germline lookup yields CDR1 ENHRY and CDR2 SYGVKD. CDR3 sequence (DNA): TGTGCCATCAGTCAGGGCACGGGGGAAAAACTGTTTTTT. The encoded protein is CAISQGTGEKLFF.

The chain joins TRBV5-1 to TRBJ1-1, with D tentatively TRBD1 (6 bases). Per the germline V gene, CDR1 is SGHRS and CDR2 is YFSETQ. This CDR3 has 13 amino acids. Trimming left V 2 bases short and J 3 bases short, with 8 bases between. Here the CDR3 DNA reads TGCGCCAGCAGCTTTAAGGGGGACACTGAAGCTTTCTTT. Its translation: CASSFKGDTEAFF.

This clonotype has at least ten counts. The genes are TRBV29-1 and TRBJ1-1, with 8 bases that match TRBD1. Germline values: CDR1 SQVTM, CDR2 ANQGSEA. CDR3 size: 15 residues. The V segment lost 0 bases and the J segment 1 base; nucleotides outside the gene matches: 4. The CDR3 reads CSVEDPGTGNTEAFF. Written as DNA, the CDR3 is TGCAGCGTTGAAGATCCCGGGACAGGGAACACTGAAGCTTTCTTT.

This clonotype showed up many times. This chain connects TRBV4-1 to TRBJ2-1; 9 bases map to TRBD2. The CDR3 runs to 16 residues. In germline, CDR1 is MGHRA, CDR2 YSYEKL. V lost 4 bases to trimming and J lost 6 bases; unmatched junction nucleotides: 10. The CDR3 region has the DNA TGCGCCAGCAGCCGCCAGGCGGGACTAGCTCTCAATGAGCAGTTCTTC. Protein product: CASSRQAGLALNEQFF.

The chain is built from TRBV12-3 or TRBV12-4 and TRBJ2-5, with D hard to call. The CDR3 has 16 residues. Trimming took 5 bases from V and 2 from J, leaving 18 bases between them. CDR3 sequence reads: CASSSAHGRPQETQYF. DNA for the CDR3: TGTGCCAGCAGTAGCGCCCACGGACGGCCGCAAGAGACCCAGTACTTC.

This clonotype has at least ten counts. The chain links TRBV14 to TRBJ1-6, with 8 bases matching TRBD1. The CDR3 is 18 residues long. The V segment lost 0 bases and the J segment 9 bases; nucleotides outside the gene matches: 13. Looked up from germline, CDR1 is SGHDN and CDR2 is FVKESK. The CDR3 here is CASSQDLWTGKKGSPLHF. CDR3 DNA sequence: TGTGCCAGCAGCCAAGATTTATGGACAGGGAAAAAGGGTTCACCCCTCCACTTT.